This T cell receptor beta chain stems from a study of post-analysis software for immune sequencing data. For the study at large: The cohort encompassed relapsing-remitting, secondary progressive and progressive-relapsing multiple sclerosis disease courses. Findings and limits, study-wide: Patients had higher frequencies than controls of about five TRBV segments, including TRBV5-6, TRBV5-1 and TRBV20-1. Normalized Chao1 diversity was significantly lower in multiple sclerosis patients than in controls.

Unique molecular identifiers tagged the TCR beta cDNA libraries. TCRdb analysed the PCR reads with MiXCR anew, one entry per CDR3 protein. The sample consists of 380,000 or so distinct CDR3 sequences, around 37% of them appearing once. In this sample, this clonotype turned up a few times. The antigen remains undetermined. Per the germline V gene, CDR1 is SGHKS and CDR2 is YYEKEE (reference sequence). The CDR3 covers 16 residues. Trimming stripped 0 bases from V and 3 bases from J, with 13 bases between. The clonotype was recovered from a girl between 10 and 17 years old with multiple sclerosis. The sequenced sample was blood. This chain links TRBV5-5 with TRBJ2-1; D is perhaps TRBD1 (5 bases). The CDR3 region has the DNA TGTGCCAGCAGCTTGGTTGTGGCGACAGACTACAATGAGCAGTTCTTC. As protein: CASSLVVATDYNEQFF.